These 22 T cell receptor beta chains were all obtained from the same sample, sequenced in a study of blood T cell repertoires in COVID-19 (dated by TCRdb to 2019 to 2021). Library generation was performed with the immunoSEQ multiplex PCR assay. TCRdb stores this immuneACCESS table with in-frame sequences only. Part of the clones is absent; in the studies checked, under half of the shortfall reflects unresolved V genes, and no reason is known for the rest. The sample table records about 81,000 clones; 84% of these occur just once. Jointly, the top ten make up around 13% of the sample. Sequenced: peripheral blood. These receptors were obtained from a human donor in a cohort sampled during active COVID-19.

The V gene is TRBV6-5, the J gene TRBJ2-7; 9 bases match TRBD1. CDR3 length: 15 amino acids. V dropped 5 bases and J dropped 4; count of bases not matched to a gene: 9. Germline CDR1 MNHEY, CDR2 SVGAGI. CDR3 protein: CASSLKPGQGYEQYF. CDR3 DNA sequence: TGTGCCAGCAGTCTAAAACCGGGACAGGGATACGAGCAGTACTTC.

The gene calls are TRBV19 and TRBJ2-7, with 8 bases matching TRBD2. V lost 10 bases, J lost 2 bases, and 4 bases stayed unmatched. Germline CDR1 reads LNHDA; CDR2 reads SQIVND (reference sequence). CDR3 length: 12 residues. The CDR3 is CATSGGAYEQYF. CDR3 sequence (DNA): TGTGCCACCTCGGGGGGGGCCTACGAGCAGTACTTC.

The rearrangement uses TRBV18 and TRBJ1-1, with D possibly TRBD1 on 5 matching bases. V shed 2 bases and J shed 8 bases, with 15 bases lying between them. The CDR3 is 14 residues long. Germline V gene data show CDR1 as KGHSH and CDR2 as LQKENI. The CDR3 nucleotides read TGTGCCAGCTCACCAAATTGGCGACGACAGGAAGCTTTCTTT. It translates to CASSPNWRRQEAFF.

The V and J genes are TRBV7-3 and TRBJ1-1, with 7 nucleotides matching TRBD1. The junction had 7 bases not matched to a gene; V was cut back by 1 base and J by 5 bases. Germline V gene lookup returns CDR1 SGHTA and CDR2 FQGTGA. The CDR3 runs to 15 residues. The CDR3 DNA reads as TGTGCCAGCAGCTTAAACGGCAGGGGGAGTACTGAAGCTTTCTTT. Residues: CASSLNGRGSTEAFF.

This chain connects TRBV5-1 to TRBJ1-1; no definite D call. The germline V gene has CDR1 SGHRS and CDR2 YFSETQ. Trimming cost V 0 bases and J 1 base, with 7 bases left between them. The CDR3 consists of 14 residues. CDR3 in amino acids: CASSLVAGNTEAFF. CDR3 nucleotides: TGCGCCAGCAGCTTGGTTGCGGGGAACACTGAAGCTTTCTTT.

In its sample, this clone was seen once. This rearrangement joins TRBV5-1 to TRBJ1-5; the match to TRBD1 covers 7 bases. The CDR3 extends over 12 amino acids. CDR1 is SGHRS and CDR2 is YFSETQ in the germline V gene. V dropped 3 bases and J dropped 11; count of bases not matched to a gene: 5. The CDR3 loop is CASSYDQGAQHF. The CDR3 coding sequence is TGCGCCAGCAGCTATGATCAGGGGGCCCAGCATTTT.

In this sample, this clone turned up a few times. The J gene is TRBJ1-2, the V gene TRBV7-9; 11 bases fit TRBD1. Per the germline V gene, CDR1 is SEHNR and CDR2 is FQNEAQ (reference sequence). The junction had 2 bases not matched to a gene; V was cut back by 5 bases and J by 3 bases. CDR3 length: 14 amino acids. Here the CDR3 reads CASSVGQGDYGYTF. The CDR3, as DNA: TGTGCCAGCAGCGTGGGACAGGGGGACTATGGCTACACCTTC.

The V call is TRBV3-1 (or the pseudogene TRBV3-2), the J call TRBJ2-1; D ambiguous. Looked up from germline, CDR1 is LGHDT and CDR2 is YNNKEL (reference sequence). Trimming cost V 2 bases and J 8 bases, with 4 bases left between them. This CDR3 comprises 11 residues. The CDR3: CASSQRDEQFF. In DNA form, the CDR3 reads TGTGCCAGCAGCCAAAGAGATGAGCAGTTCTTC.

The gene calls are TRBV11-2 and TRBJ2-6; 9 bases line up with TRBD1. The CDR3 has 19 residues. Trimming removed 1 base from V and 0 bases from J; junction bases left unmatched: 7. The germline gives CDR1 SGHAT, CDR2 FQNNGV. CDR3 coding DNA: TGTGCCAGCAGCTTAGCCCCGGGACAGGGAGACTCTGGGGCCAACGTCCTGACTTTC. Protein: CASSLAPGQGDSGANVLTF. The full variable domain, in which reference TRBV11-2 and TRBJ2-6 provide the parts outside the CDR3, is EAGVAQSPRYKIIEKRQSVAFWCNPISGHATLYWYQQILGQGPKLLIQFQNNGVVDDSQLPKDRFSAERLKGVDSTLKIQPAKLEDSAVYLCASSLAPGQGDSGANVLTFGAGSRLTVL.

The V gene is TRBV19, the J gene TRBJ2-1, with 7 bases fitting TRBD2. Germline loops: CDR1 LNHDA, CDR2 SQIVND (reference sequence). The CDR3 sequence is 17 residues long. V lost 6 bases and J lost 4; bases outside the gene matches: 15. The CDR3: CASSAIPGLELYNEQFF. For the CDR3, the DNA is TGTGCCAGTAGCGCAATTCCCGGACTAGAGCTTTACAATGAGCAGTTCTTC.

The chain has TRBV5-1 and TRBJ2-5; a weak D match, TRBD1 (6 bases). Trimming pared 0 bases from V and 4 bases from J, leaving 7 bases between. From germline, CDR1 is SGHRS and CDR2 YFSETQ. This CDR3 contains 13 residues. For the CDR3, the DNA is TGCGCCAGCAGCTTGGTAGGGGGAGAGACCCAGTACTTC. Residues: CASSLVGGETQYF.

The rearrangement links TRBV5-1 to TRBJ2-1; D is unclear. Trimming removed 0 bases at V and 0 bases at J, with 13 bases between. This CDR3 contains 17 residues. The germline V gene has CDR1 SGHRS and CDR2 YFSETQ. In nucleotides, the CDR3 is TGCGCCAGCAGCTTGGTTGCAATATCTAGCTCCTACAATGAGCAGTTCTTC. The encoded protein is CASSLVAISSSYNEQFF.

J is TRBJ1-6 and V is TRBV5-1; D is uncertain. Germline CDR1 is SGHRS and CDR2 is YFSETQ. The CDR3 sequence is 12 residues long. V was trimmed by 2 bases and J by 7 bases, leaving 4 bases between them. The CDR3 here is CASSLENSPLHF. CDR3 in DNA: TGCGCCAGCAGCTTAGAGAATTCACCCCTCCACTTT. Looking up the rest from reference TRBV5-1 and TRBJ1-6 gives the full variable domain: KAGVTQTPRYLIKTRGQQVTLSCSPISGHRSVSWYQQTPGQGLQFLFEYFSETQRNKGNFPGRFSGRQFSNSRSEMNVSTLELGDSALYLCASSLENSPLHFGNGTRLTVT.

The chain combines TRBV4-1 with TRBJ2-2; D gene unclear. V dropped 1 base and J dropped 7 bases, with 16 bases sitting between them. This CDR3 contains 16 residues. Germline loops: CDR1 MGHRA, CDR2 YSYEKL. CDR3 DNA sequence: TGCGCCAGCAGCCAAGGGAGATATCTACCCGGCGGGGAGCTGTTTTTT. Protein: CASSQGRYLPGGELFF.

CDR3 sequence (DNA): TGTGCTAGTGGTCCACAGAGTGAGCAGTTCTTC. This gives the protein CASGPQSEQFF. The chain carries TRBV12-5 and TRBJ2-1; D remains unclear. The V end lost 5 bases, the J end lost 9 bases, and 8 bases lay between the germline ends. The length of the CDR3 is 11 residues. Germline loops: CDR1 LGHNT, CDR2 FRNRAP.

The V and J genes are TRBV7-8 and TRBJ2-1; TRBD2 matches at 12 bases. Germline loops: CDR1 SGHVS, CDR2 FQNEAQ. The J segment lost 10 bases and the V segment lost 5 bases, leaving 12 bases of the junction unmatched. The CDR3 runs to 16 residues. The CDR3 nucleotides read TGTGCCAGCAGCGTCTGGCTAGCGGGGGGGCGGAAGGAGCAGTTCTTC. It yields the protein CASSVWLAGGRKEQFF.

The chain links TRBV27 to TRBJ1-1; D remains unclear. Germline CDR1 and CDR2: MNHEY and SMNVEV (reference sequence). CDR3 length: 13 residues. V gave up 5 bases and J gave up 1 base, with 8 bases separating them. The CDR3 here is CASSRAGNTEAFF. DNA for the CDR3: TGTGCCAGCAGTAGGGCGGGGAACACTGAAGCTTTCTTT.

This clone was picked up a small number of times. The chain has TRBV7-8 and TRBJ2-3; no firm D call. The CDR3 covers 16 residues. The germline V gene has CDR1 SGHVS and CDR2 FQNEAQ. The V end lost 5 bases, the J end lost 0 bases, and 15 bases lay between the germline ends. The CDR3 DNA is TGTGCCAGCAGCCCTGAAATAGCACTTAGCACAGATACGCAGTATTTT. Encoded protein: CASSPEIALSTDTQYF. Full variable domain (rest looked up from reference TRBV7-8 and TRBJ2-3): GAGVSQSPRYKVAKRGQDVALRCDPISGHVSLFWYQQALGQGPEFLTYFQNEAQLDKSGLPSDRFFAERPEGSVSTLKIQRTQQEDSAVYLCASSPEIALSTDTQYFGPGTRLTVL.

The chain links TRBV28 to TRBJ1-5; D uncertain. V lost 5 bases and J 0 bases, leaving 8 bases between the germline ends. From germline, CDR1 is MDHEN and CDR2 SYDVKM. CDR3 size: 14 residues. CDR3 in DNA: TGTGCCAGCAGTGGCGGGGATAGCAATCAGCCCCAGCATTTT. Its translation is CASSGGDSNQPQHF.

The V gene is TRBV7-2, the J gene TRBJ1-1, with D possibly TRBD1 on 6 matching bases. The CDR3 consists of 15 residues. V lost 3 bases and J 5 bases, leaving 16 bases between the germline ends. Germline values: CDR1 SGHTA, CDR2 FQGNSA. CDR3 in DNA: TGTGCCAGCAGCTTCAACAGGGATAGGGCAACTGAAGCTTTCTTT. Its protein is CASSFNRDRATEAFF.

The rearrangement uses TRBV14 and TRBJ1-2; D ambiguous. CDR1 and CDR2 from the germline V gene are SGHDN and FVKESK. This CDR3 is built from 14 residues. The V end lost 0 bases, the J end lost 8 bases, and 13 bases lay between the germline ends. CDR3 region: CASSQDDIYGGYTF. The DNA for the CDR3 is TGTGCCAGCAGCCAAGACGACATATATGGGGGCTACACCTTC.

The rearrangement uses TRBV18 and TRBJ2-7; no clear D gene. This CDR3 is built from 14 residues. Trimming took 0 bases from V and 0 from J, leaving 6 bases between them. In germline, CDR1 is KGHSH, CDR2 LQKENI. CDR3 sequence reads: CASSPPSLSYEQYF. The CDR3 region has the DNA TGTGCCAGCTCACCACCGTCCCTCTCCTACGAGCAGTACTTC.